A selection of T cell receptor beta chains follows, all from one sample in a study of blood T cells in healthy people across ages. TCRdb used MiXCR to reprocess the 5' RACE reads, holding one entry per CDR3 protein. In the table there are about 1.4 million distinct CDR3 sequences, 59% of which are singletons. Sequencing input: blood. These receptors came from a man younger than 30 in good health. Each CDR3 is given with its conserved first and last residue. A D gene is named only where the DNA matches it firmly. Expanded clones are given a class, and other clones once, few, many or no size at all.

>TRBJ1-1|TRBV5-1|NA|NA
TGCGCCAGCACCCGGGACGGCTTCAACACTGAAGCTTTCTTT
CASTRDGFNTEAFF
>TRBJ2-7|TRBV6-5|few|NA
TGTGCCAGCAGTCCGGCAGGGTTTTTCCACGAGCAGTACTTC
CASSPAGFFHEQYF
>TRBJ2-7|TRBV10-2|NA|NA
TGCGCCAGCAGTGACCCGGGGAGAAACTCCTACGAGCAGTACTTC
CASSDPGRNSYEQYF
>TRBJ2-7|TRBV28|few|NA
TGTGCCAGCAGTATTGCGGCTAGTGGATACTCCTACGAGCAGTACTTC
CASSIAASGYSYEQYF
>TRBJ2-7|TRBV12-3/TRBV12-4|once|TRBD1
TGTGCCAGCAGTTTTCGGACAGGGAACGAGCAGTACTTC
CASSFRTGNEQYF
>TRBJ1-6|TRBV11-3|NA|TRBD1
TGTGCCAGCAGCTCAGGGGGCAATTCACCCCTCCACTTT
CASSSGGNSPLHF
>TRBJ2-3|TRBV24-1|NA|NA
TGTGCCACCAGTGATTTAAGTGAACCAGATACGCAGTATTTT
CATSDLSEPDTQYF
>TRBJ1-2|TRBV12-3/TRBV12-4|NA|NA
TGTGCCAGCAGTTTACAACTGACAGACTACGACTATGGCTACACCTTC
CASSLQLTDYDYGYTF
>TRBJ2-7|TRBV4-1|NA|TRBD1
TGCGCCAGCAGCCAAGGACAGGGGGGGTCATTCATCTACGAGCAGTACTTC
CASSQGQGGSFIYEQYF
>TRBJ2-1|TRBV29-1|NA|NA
TGCAGCGTTGACACTGGGCCCCCCATCAATGAGCAGTTCTTC
CSVDTGPPINEQFF
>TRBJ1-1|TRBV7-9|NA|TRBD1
TGTGCCAGCAGCTCGGGGACAGCGACTGAAGCTTTCTTT
CASSSGTATEAFF
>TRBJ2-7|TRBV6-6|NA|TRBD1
TGTGCCAGCAGTTCCTACCGGGACAGAGACCTCTACGAGCAGTACTTC
CASSSYRDRDLYEQYF
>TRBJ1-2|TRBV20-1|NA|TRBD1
TGCAGTGCTAGAGAGTTGGGACAGAGGTTTGATGGCTACACCTTC
CSARELGQRFDGYTF
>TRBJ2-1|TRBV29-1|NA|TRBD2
TGCAGCGTTGAAAGCTTTGGCGGGAGCGCGAATGAGCAGTTCTTC
CSVESFGGSANEQFF
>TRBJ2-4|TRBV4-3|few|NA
TGCGCCAGCAGCCAAGAGGGGGCTGGTAGGTCCCCAGCCAAAAACATTCAGTACTTC
CASSQEGAGRSPAKNIQYF
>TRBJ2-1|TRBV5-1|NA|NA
TGCGCCAGCAGCTTGGGGGTCGGTACACGGGAGACCCAGTTCTTC
CASSLGVGTRETQFF
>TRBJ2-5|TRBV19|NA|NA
TGTGCCAGTAGTGGGGCGGGGCGGGAGACCCAGTACTTC
CASSGAGRETQYF
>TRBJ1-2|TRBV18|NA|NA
TGTGCCAGCTCGCCGGGACCTACATATGGCTACACCTTC
CASSPGPTYGYTF
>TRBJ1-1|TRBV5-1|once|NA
TGCGCCAGCAGCTTGGTTGGGGCTGCAGCTTTCTTT
CASSLVGAAAFF
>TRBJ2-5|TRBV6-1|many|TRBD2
TGTGCCAGCAGCAGTGGGGGGGGGTTTGAGACCCAGTACTTC
CASSSGGGFETQYF
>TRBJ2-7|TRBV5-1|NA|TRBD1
TGCGCCAGCAGCTGGAAGGGACAGGGGCTCAACGAGCAGTACTTC
CASSWKGQGLNEQYF
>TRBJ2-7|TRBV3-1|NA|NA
TGTGCCAGCGCAGGAGGGATCTACGAGCAGTACTTC
CASAGGIYEQYF